These T cell receptor beta chains were read from a single sample in a study of blood T cell repertoires in COVID-19. Produced via immunoSEQ multiplex PCR; TCRdb's table is partial and in-frame only. The sample shows over 200,000 clones, 84% of them seen only once. Sequencing used peripheral blood. The receptors stem from a woman between 50 and 59 years old with active or convalescent COVID-19. CDR3s include the opening cysteine and the closing phenylalanine or tryptophan. Fields, in order: CDR3 DNA, CDR3 protein, V gene, clone size, D gene, CDR3 length, J gene. A D gene is named only where the DNA matches it firmly. Size is stated for part of the rows, as once, few or many counts, or as a class when the clone is expanded.

TGTGCCAGTAGTATAGCGCTTGGACAGGGTGGGCAGCCCCAGCATTTT	CASSIALGQGGQPQHF	TRBV19	few	TRBD1	16	TRBJ1-5
TGTGCCAGCAGTTCGGGGATTACCGGCCACGAGCAGTACTTC	CASSSGITGHEQYF	TRBV27	few	.	14	TRBJ2-7
TGTGCCAGCAGTTTAGTCGCAGGGGCCGCTCGAGCTTTCTTT	CASSLVAGAARAFF	TRBV28	.	.	14	TRBJ1-1
TGTGCCAGCAGCTTTAGCGTCTCCTACAATGAGCAGTTCTTC	CASSFSVSYNEQFF	TRBV11-2	once	.	14	TRBJ2-1
TGTGCCAGCAGTGAAGCAGGGAGAAATCAGCCCCAGCATTTT	CASSEAGRNQPQHF	TRBV6-1	.	.	14	TRBJ1-5
TGTGCCAGCAGCGGACAGAGAGACTCACCCCTCCACTTT	CASSGQRDSPLHF	TRBV2	.	.	13	TRBJ1-6
TGTGCCAGCAGCCCCACGGAGGGGTCTGGAAACACCATATATTTT	CASSPTEGSGNTIYF	TRBV28	.	.	15	TRBJ1-3
TGTGCCACCAGTGATGGGCGGGGCCCGGCATCACCCCTCCACTTT	CATSDGRGPASPLHF	TRBV24-1	once	.	15	TRBJ1-6
TGTGCCAGCAGCCCTGGGACAGGGCTCCCTAATGAAAAACTGTTTTTT	CASSPGTGLPNEKLFF	TRBV7-9	.	TRBD1	16	TRBJ1-4
TGTGCCAGCAGTTACTCAGTAGCGGGAAGGTATGAGCAGTTCTTC	CASSYSVAGRYEQFF	TRBV6-5	.	TRBD2	15	TRBJ2-1
TGCGCCAGCAGCCAAGATCACTTGGGGGGTTCCGTGGATACGCAGTATTTT	CASSQDHLGGSVDTQYF	TRBV4-1	once	.	17	TRBJ2-3
TGCGCCAGCAGCTTTGCAGAAAACCAAGAGACCCAGTACTTC	CASSFAENQETQYF	TRBV5-1	.	.	14	TRBJ2-5
TGTGCCAGCAGTCCACTCCGGGACACGAACACCGGGGAGCTGTTTTTT	CASSPLRDTNTGELFF	TRBV6-2/TRBV6-3	few	.	16	TRBJ2-2
TGTGCCAGCAGCGTCATAATCGGACCTAGCGAGGCATATTATCACAATGAGCAGTTCTTC	CASSVIIGPSEAYYHNEQFF	TRBV5-5	.	.	20	TRBJ2-1
TGCAGCGTTGAAAAGGGGCAGAACACTGAAGCTTTCTTT	CSVEKGQNTEAFF	TRBV29-1	.	.	13	TRBJ1-1
TGCGCCAGCACTTACCGACAGGGAGACGGCTACACCTTC	CASTYRQGDGYTF	TRBV5-1	.	TRBD1	13	TRBJ1-2
TGTGCCAGCAGTCTCAGGGAAAACACTGAAGCTTTCTTT	CASSLRENTEAFF	TRBV6-5	.	.	13	TRBJ1-1
TGTGCCAGCAGCTTAGCCAGAGGCACCTACGAGCAGTACTTC	CASSLARGTYEQYF	TRBV7-9	.	.	14	TRBJ2-7
TGTGCCAGCAGCAGGACAGGGCTGGGCAATGAGCAGTTCTTC	CASSRTGLGNEQFF	TRBV6-5	.	TRBD1	14	TRBJ2-1
TGCGCCAGCCGCAGGACTAGCCCACAAGAGACCCAGTACTTC	CASRRTSPQETQYF	TRBV5-1	few	TRBD2	14	TRBJ2-5
TGTGCCAGCAGCTTAGAGAGGCTAGATACGCAGTATTTT	CASSLERLDTQYF	TRBV7-3	.	.	13	TRBJ2-3
TGTGCCAGCAGCTTCGAACTAGCCAGTTCGGATACGCAGTATTTT	CASSFELASSDTQYF	TRBV5-6	once	.	15	TRBJ2-3
TGCGCCAGCAGCTTGACTAGCGGGTTTCTCTTCTACGAGCAGTACTTC	CASSLTSGFLFYEQYF	TRBV5-1	.	TRBD2	16	TRBJ2-7
TGTGCCAGCACGGGTTCGGCGAACACTGAAGCTTTCTTT	CASTGSANTEAFF	TRBV12-3/TRBV12-4	.	.	13	TRBJ1-1